These 17 T cell receptor beta chains were all obtained from the same sample, sequenced in a study of type 1 regulatory T cells. No antigen has been assigned to these receptors. TCRdb itself ran the reads through MiXCR, one entry per CDR3 protein. Of roughly 65,000 distinct CDR3 sequences listed, about 50% are singletons. The specimen sequenced was cultured non-Tr1 T cells, either the whole culture or a sorted T cell fraction (not recorded which). Source of these receptors: a human donor in good health.

The chain recombines TRBV4-2 with TRBJ2-3; 11 nucleotides match TRBD1. The J segment lost 6 bases and the V segment lost 0 bases, leaving 11 bases of the junction unmatched. Germline V lookup: CDR1 LGHNA, CDR2 YNFKEQ. The CDR3 is 18 residues long. Here the CDR3 reads CASSQDRPGQGAADTQYF. As DNA, the CDR3 is TGTGCCAGCAGCCAAGATAGGCCCGGACAGGGGGCTGCGGATACGCAGTATTTT.

This rearrangement joins TRBV29-1 to TRBJ2-7; 8 bases are shared with TRBD1. Germline-derived CDR1 and CDR2 are SQVTM and ANQGSEA. V lost 7 bases, J lost 2 bases, and 4 bases stayed unmatched. The CDR3 has 12 residues. CDR3 coding DNA: TGCAGCGCCGAGGACAGGGCCTACGAGCAGTACTTC. Protein product: CSAEDRAYEQYF.

This clonotype was observed a few times. The J gene is TRBJ2-4, the V gene TRBV20-1; D is undetermined. The CDR3 extends over 11 amino acids. With 2 bases removed from V and 4 bases from J, the gap between germline ends came to 3 bases. Germline V lookup: CDR1 DFQATT, CDR2 SNEGSKA (reference sequence). CDR3 residues: CSARIKNIQYF. In DNA, the CDR3 is TGCAGTGCTAGAATTAAAAACATTCAGTACTTC.

This chain uses TRBV11-2 with TRBJ2-1; 13 bases are shared with TRBD2. Germline loops: CDR1 SGHAT, CDR2 FQNNGV. The trim removed 4 bases at V and 4 bases at J, leaving 1 base unmatched. CDR3 size: 15 residues. CDR3 residues: CASSSTSGGYNEQFF. The DNA of the CDR3 is TGTGCCAGCAGCTCGACTAGCGGGGGGTACAATGAGCAGTTCTTC. The full variable domain, with the rest looked up from reference TRBV11-2 and TRBJ2-1, is EAGVAQSPRYKIIEKRQSVAFWCNPISGHATLYWYQQILGQGPKLLIQFQNNGVVDDSQLPKDRFSAERLKGVDSTLKIQPAKLEDSAVYLCASSSTSGGYNEQFFGPGTRLTVL.

The chain carries TRBV6-2 or TRBV6-3 and TRBJ1-5; TRBD1 is a possible D gene (5 bases). CDR1 is MNHEY and CDR2 is SVGEGT in the germline V gene. This CDR3 region has 16 residues. V was clipped by 8 bases and J by 5 bases, with 22 bases between them. This CDR3 reads CASPAEWGPSDQPQHF. The CDR3 nucleotides are TGTGCCAGCCCCGCGGAGTGGGGCCCCTCGGATCAGCCCCAGCATTTT.

This clonotype occurred a few times. The chain combines TRBV7-2 with TRBJ1-5, with D uncertain. Trimming pared 1 base from V and 7 bases from J, leaving 5 bases between. CDR3 size: 12 residues. Looked up from germline, CDR1 is SGHTA and CDR2 is FQGNSA. The chain's CDR3 is CASSLVEQPQHF. The CDR3, as DNA: TGTGCCAGCAGCTTAGTCGAGCAGCCCCAGCATTTT.

As DNA, the CDR3 is TGTGCCAGCAGTGAACTAGCGGGGGGGCCCGGGGAGCTGTTTTTT. It is translated as CASSELAGGPGELFF. The chain is built from TRBV6-1 and TRBJ2-2, with 12 nucleotides matching TRBD2. V dropped 2 bases and J dropped 6; count of bases not matched to a gene: 1. CDR3 length equals 15 residues. The germline V gene encodes CDR1 MNHNS and CDR2 SASEGT.

This chain uses TRBV27 with TRBJ1-4; 10 nucleotides line up with TRBD1. This CDR3 region has 14 residues. The germline V gene encodes CDR1 MNHEY and CDR2 SMNVEV (reference sequence). V was pared by 4 bases and J by 8 bases, with 4 bases of the junction left unmatched. In DNA, the CDR3 is TGTGCCAGCAGTTCCGACAGGGGGCACGAAAAACTGTTTTTT. It encodes CASSSDRGHEKLFF.

V is TRBV30 and J is TRBJ2-5, with TRBD2 as a possible D gene (6 bases). This CDR3 comprises 12 residues. Germline values: CDR1 GTSNPN, CDR2 SVGIG (reference sequence). Trimming stripped 5 bases from V and 1 base from J, with 8 bases between. The CDR3 protein is CAWGGFQETQYF. Here the CDR3 DNA reads TGTGCCTGGGGGGGGTTCCAAGAGACCCAGTACTTC.

This chain uses TRBV9 with TRBJ2-7; 9 positions agree with TRBD1. V trimming: 3 bases; J trimming: 4 bases; junction bases outside the gene matches: 8. This CDR3 has 15 amino acids. Germline V CDR1 and CDR2: SGDLS, YYNGEE. CDR3 region: CASSGSGQGAYEQYF. The CDR3 DNA reads as TGTGCCAGCAGCGGATCGGGACAGGGCGCTTACGAGCAGTACTTC.

The chain employs TRBV20-1 and TRBJ2-7; 10 positions match TRBD2. CDR3 size: 14 residues. With 3 bases clipped from V and 5 bases from J, the junction kept 7 bases outside the gene matches. Germline V gene data show CDR1 as DFQATT and CDR2 as SNEGSKA (reference sequence). For the CDR3, the DNA is TGCAGTGCTAGTTACCTAGCGGGGGTAGACGAGCAGTACTTC. Amino acids: CSASYLAGVDEQYF.

The V and J genes are TRBV20-1 and TRBJ1-1, with D uncertain. Trimming took off 3 bases at V and 7 bases at J, with 15 bases between the two ends. In germline, CDR1 is DFQATT, CDR2 SNEGSKA (reference sequence). The CDR3 is 13 residues long. The CDR3 DNA sequence: TGCAGTGCTAGGGCTGGATCCGTGCGTGAAGCTTTCTTT. Protein: CSARAGSVREAFF.

The rearrangement links TRBV11-1 to TRBJ1-1; no firm D call. The length of the CDR3 is 14 residues. Germline lookup yields CDR1 SGHAT and CDR2 FQDESV (reference sequence). Trimming pared 3 bases from V and 0 bases from J, leaving 8 bases between. CDR3 sequence reads: CASSFSGLNTEAFF. The CDR3 DNA reads as TGTGCCAGCAGCTTTAGTGGGCTGAACACTGAAGCTTTCTTT.

This clonotype was seen a few times. This CDR3 reads CASKLGLSNTEAFF. The CDR3 nucleotides read TGTGCCAGCAAACTGGGCCTCTCTAACACTGAAGCTTTCTTT. The chain uses TRBV12-3 or TRBV12-4 and TRBJ1-1; D is unresolved. The germline V and J ends were trimmed by 7 bases and 2 bases, with 14 bases remaining between them. CDR3 size: 14 residues.

This clonotype was seen a handful of times. The rearrangement joins TRBV20-1 to TRBJ1-1; D remains ambiguous. This CDR3 is built from 13 residues. The germline V and J ends were trimmed by 3 bases and 6 bases, with 14 bases remaining between them. CDR1 is DFQATT and CDR2 is SNEGSKA in the germline V gene (reference sequence). CDR3 bases: TGCAGTGCTAGTCGTGATACGGGCCCTGAAGCTTTCTTT. This gives the protein CSASRDTGPEAFF.

The J gene is TRBJ1-6, the V gene TRBV7-8, with D maybe TRBD1 (6 bases). Between the trimmed V and J ends, which lost 3 bases and 5 bases, there was a span of 11 bases. Looked up from germline, CDR1 is SGHVS and CDR2 is FQNEAQ. The CDR3 totals 15 residues. The CDR3 DNA sequence: TGTGCCAGCAGCTTTTGGTCAGGGGATAATTCACCCCTCCACTTT. This translates into CASSFWSGDNSPLHF.

The chain employs TRBV20-1 and TRBJ2-1; 10 nucleotides line up with TRBD2. The germline V gene has CDR1 DFQATT and CDR2 SNEGSKA (reference sequence). With 1 base clipped from V and 11 bases from J, the junction kept 11 bases outside the gene matches. This CDR3 region has 15 residues. This CDR3 is CSARAGSGGPGKQFF. CDR3 nucleotides: TGCAGTGCTAGAGCGGGTAGCGGGGGGCCTGGAAAGCAGTTCTTC.